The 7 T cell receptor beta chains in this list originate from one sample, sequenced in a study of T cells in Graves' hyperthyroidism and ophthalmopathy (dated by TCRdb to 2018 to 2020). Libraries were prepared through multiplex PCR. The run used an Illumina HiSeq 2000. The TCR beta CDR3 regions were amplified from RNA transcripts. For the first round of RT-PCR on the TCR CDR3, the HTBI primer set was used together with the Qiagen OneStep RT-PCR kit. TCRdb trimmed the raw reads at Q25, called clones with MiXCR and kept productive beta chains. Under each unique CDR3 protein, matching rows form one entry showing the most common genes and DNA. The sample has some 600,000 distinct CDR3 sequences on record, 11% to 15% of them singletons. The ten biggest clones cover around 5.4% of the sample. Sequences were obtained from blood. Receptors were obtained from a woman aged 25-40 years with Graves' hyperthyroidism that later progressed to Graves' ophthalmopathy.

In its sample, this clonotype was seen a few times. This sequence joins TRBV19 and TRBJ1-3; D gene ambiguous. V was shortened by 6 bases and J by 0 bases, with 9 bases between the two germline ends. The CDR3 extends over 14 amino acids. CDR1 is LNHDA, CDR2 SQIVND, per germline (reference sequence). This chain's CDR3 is CASRMAASGNTIYF. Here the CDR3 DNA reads TGTGCCAGTAGGATGGCAGCCTCTGGAAACACCATATATTTT.

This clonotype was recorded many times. The CDR3: CASRRKEEAFF. The CDR3 bases are TGTGCCAGTAGAAGGAAAGAGGAAGCTTTCTTT. The V call is TRBV19, the J call TRBJ1-1; D uncertain. The CDR3 has 11 amino acids. CDR1 is LNHDA, CDR2 SQIVND, per germline (reference sequence). V lost 6 bases, J lost 8 bases, and 10 bases lay in between.

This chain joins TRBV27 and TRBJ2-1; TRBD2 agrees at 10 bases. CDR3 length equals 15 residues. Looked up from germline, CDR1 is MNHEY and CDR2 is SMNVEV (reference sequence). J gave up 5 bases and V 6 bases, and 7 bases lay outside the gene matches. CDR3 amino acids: CASRLAGALDNEQFF. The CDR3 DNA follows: TGTGCCAGCAGGCTAGCGGGAGCCCTAGACAATGAGCAGTTCTTC.

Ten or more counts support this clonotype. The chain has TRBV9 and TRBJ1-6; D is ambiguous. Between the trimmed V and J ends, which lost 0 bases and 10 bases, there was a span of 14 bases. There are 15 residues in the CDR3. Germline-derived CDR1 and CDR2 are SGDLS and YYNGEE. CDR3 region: CASSVGSAPGSPLHF. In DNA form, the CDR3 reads TGTGCCAGCAGCGTAGGTTCGGCACCGGGGTCACCCCTCCACTTT.

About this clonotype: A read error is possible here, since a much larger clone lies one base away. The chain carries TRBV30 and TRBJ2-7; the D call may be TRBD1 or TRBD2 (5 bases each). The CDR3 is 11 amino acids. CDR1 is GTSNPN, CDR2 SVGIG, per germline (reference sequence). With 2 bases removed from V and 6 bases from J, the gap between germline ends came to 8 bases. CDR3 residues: CAWSSGLEQYF. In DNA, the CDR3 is TGTGCCTGGAGTTCGGGGCTCGAGCAGTACTTC.

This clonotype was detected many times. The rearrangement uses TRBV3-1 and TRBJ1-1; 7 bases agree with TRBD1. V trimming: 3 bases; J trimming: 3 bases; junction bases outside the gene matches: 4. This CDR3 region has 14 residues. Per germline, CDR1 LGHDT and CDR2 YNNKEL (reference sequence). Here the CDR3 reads CASSHLGQDTEAFF. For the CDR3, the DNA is TGTGCCAGCAGCCACTTAGGACAGGACACTGAAGCTTTCTTT.

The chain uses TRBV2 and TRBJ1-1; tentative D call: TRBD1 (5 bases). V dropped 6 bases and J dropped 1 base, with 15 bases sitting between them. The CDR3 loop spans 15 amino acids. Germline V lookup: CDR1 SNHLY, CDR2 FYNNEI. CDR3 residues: CASSPPGAENTEAFF. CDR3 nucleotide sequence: TGTGCCAGCAGCCCCCCCGGGGCGGAGAACACTGAAGCTTTCTTT. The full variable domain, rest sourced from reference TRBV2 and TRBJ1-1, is EPEVTQTPSHQVTQMGQEVILRCVPISNHLYFYWYRQILGQKVEFLVSFYNNEISEKSEIFDDQFSVERPDGSNFTLKIRSTKLEDSAMYFCASSPPGAENTEAFFGQGTRLTVV.